A selection of T cell receptor beta chains follows, all from one sample in a study of human T cells and chemical hapten exposure. TCRdb re-analysed the RACE reads in MiXCR, keeping a single row per CDR3 protein. The sample has approximately 370,000 distinct CDR3 sequences; around 5.5% are singletons. The sequences come from whole blood, collected in connection with sensitization to the hapten diphenylcyclopropenone (DPC). The receptors shown here come from a woman under 30 with alopecia areata. Some clones in this sample may be carry-over from other donors' samples. Both conserved end residues are part of each CDR3. The D gene is left open where the match is weak. Only part of the rows carry a size: once, few, many, or a class if the clone is expanded.

cdr3_nt: TGCAGTGCTAGGGGCGGGGACACTGAAGCTTTCTTT
cdr3_aa: CSARGGDTEAFF
v_call: TRBV20-1
j_call: TRBJ1-1
clone_size: many
d_call: .

cdr3_nt: TGTGCCAGCAGTGACGGGCACGCTGGCAATCAGCCCCAGCATTTT
cdr3_aa: CASSDGHAGNQPQHF
v_call: TRBV6-4
j_call: TRBJ1-5
clone_size: .
d_call: .

cdr3_nt: TGCGCCAGCAGCTTGGGGCAGTCCTCACCTTTGGACGAGCAGTACTTC
cdr3_aa: CASSLGQSSPLDEQYF
v_call: TRBV5-1
j_call: TRBJ2-7
clone_size: .
d_call: .

cdr3_nt: TGTGCCAGCAGTTTATACCGGACAGGGGGCACCGGGGAGCTGTTTTTT
cdr3_aa: CASSLYRTGGTGELFF
v_call: TRBV27
j_call: TRBJ2-2
clone_size: few
d_call: TRBD1

cdr3_nt: TGCGCCAGCAGCTTCCGACAGGACTCTGGAAACACCATATATTTT
cdr3_aa: CASSFRQDSGNTIYF
v_call: TRBV4-1
j_call: TRBJ1-3
clone_size: .
d_call: .

cdr3_nt: TGTGCCAGCAGTCGACAGGTCTCCCTTGCTACTAACGAGCAGTACTTC
cdr3_aa: CASSRQVSLATNEQYF
v_call: TRBV6-2/TRBV6-3
j_call: TRBJ2-7
clone_size: .
d_call: .

cdr3_nt: TGTGCCAGCAGACAGCCTTTATCTCCTGGGCAGTTCTTC
cdr3_aa: CASRQPLSPGQFF
v_call: TRBV6-2/TRBV6-3
j_call: TRBJ2-1
clone_size: few
d_call: .

cdr3_nt: TGTGCCAGCAGTTACGGGCAGGGGGCCCTGCCCCAGCATTTT
cdr3_aa: CASSYGQGALPQHF
v_call: TRBV6-6
j_call: TRBJ1-5
clone_size: .
d_call: TRBD1

cdr3_nt: TGTGCCAGCAGCAGATCAGGGCGCAATGAGCAGTTCTTC
cdr3_aa: CASSRSGRNEQFF
v_call: TRBV6-5
j_call: TRBJ2-1
clone_size: .
d_call: .

cdr3_nt: TGTGCCAGCAGAGACCGGGACAGACCCTCCTACGAGCAGTACTTC
cdr3_aa: CASRDRDRPSYEQYF
v_call: TRBV6-5
j_call: TRBJ2-7
clone_size: many
d_call: TRBD1

cdr3_nt: TGCGCCAGCAGCCTACGACTAGCCGCGAACACCGGGGAGCTGTTTTTT
cdr3_aa: CASSLRLAANTGELFF
v_call: TRBV4-1
j_call: TRBJ2-2
clone_size: .
d_call: TRBD2

cdr3_nt: TGCAGTGCTAACACGGGGTCAGATACGCAGTATTTT
cdr3_aa: CSANTGSDTQYF
v_call: TRBV20-1
j_call: TRBJ2-3
clone_size: many
d_call: .

cdr3_nt: TGTGCCAGCAGTAATCGGACAGGGCTGGACGAGCAGTACTTC
cdr3_aa: CASSNRTGLDEQYF
v_call: TRBV6-2/TRBV6-3
j_call: TRBJ2-7
clone_size: .
d_call: TRBD1

cdr3_nt: TGTGCCAGCAGGCGGGGGGCGACAGATCAGCCCCAGCATTTT
cdr3_aa: CASRRGATDQPQHF
v_call: TRBV28
j_call: TRBJ1-5
clone_size: .
d_call: .

cdr3_nt: TGCAGTGCTAGAGACCGACTAGCGGGGGGCCCCGATACGCAGTATTTT
cdr3_aa: CSARDRLAGGPDTQYF
v_call: TRBV20-1
j_call: TRBJ2-3
clone_size: .
d_call: TRBD2

cdr3_nt: TGTGCCAGCAGCGCCGGGACAGGGAAAGAGACCCAGTACTTC
cdr3_aa: CASSAGTGKETQYF
v_call: TRBV9
j_call: TRBJ2-5
clone_size: .
d_call: TRBD1

cdr3_nt: TGCAGCGTTGTCTTCGTGACAGGGGCTTCTGAGCAGTACTTC
cdr3_aa: CSVVFVTGASEQYF
v_call: TRBV29-1
j_call: TRBJ2-7
clone_size: many
d_call: TRBD1

cdr3_nt: TGTGCCAGCAGTGGCCAGATTCGAGAATCTCTAGCCAAAAACATTCAGTACTTC
cdr3_aa: CASSGQIRESLAKNIQYF
v_call: TRBV6-4
j_call: TRBJ2-4
clone_size: .
d_call: .

cdr3_nt: TGTGCCAGCAGTCCGGGACTAGCGGGGGGAGATACGCAGTATTTT
cdr3_aa: CASSPGLAGGDTQYF
v_call: TRBV12-3/TRBV12-4
j_call: TRBJ2-3
clone_size: many
d_call: TRBD2

cdr3_nt: TGCAGTGCCCGGAACTACAATGAGCAGTTCTTC
cdr3_aa: CSARNYNEQFF
v_call: TRBV20-1
j_call: TRBJ2-1
clone_size: few
d_call: .

cdr3_nt: TGCAGCACCCTTGCCGGGACAGGGGGGCCCCAGCATTTT
cdr3_aa: CSTLAGTGGPQHF
v_call: TRBV29-1
j_call: TRBJ1-5
clone_size: many
d_call: TRBD1

cdr3_nt: TGTGCCAGCAGTTACTCGACCTGGGGGGAGCTGTTTTTT
cdr3_aa: CASSYSTWGELFF
v_call: TRBV6-5
j_call: TRBJ2-2
clone_size: many
d_call: .

cdr3_nt: TGCAGCGTTGAAGATCAGGACGGGATTCACACAGATACGCAGTATTTT
cdr3_aa: CSVEDQDGIHTDTQYF
v_call: TRBV29-1
j_call: TRBJ2-3
clone_size: many
d_call: .